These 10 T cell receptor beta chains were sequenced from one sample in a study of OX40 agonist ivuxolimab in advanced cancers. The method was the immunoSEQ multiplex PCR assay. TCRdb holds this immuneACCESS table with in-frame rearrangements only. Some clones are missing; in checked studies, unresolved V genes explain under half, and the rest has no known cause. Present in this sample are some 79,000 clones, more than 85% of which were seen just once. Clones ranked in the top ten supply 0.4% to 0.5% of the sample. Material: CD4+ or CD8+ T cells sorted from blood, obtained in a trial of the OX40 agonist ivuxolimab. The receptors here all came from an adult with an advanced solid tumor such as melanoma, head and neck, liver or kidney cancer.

Written as DNA, the CDR3 is TGCAGCGTTGACGGTCCGGGATCCTACGAGCAGTACTTC. It yields the protein CSVDGPGSYEQYF. The J gene is TRBJ2-7, the V gene TRBV29-1; the D gene is possibly TRBD2 (5 bases). V lost 3 bases to trimming and J lost 1 base, with 10 bases between them. CDR3 length: 13 amino acids. Germline lookup yields CDR1 SQVTM and CDR2 ANQGSEA.

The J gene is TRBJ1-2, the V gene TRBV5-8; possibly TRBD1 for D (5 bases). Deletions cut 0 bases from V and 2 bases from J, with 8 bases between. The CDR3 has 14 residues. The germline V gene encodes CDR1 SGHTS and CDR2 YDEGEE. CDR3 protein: CASSLAWGNYGYTF. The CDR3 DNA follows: TGTGCCAGCAGCTTGGCCTGGGGCAACTATGGCTACACCTTC.

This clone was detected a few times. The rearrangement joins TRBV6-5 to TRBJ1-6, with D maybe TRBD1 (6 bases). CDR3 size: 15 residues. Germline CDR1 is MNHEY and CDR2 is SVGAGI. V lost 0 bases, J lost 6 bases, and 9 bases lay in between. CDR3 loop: CASSYSTGSNSPLHF. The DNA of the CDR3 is TGTGCCAGCAGTTACTCGACAGGAAGTAATTCACCCCTCCACTTT.

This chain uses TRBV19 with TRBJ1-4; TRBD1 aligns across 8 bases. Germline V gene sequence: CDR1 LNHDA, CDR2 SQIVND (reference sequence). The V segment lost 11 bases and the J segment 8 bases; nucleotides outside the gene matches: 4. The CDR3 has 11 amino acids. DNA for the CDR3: TGTGCCGGGAGGACAGGGGAAAAACTGTTTTTT. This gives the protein CAGRTGEKLFF.

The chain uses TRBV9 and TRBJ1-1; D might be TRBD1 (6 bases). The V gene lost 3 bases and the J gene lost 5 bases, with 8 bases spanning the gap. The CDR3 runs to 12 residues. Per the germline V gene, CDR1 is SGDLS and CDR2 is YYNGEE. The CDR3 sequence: CASSATGTEAFF. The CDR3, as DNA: TGTGCCAGCAGCGCCACAGGGACTGAAGCTTTCTTT.

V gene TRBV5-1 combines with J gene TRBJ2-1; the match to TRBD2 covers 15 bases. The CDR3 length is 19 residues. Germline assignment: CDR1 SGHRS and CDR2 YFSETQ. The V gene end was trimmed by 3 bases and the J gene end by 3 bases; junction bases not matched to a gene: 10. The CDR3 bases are TGCGCCAGCAGCTCGACGGGACTAGCGGGAGGATCGAGCTACAATGAGCAGTTCTTC. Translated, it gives CASSSTGLAGGSSYNEQFF.

CDR3 loop: CASRKLAGGSEQYF. DNA of the CDR3: TGTGCCAGCAGGAAACTAGCGGGAGGTTCCGAGCAGTACTTC. The chain has TRBV6-5 and TRBJ2-7; 12 bases align to TRBD2. The CDR3 loop spans 14 amino acids. V gave up 6 bases and J gave up 6 bases; unmatched junction bases: 6. From germline, CDR1 is MNHEY and CDR2 SVGAGI.

The CDR3 loop reads CASSLGLAGGQNGMVQYF. In DNA form, the CDR3 reads TGTGCCAGCAGCTTGGGACTAGCGGGAGGGCAGAACGGAATGGTGCAGTACTTC. The chain recombines TRBV28 with TRBJ2-7; 16 bases align to TRBD2. The CDR3 is made up of 18 amino acids. CDR1 and CDR2 (germline): MDHEN, SYDVKM. After removal of 6 bases from V and 9 bases from J, the junction contained 17 bases not matched to a gene.

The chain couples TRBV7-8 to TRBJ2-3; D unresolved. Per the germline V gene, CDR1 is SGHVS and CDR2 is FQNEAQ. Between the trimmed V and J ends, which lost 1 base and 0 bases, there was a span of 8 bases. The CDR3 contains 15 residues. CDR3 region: CASSLVSPSTDTQYF. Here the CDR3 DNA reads TGTGCCAGCAGCTTAGTAAGCCCTAGCACAGATACGCAGTATTTT.

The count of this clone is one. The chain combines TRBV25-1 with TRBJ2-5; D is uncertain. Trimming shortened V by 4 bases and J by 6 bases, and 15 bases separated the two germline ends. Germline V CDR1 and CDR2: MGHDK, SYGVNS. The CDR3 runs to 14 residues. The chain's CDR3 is CASSGRLGTQTQYF. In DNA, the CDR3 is TGTGCCAGCAGTGGTCGATTGGGCACGCAGACCCAGTACTTC.